This T cell receptor (beta chain) is from a study of PD-1 blockade in classical Hodgkin lymphoma. Described time point: cycle 4 day 1 (C4D1), after less than seven weeks of nivolumab. With no exception, relapse followed autologous stem cell transplantation in all patients, and brentuximab vedotin exposure varied. This CDR3 has 11 amino acids. Germline V gene lookup returns CDR1 SEHNR and CDR2 FQNEAQ (reference sequence). V shed 3 bases, J shed 16 bases, and the junction held 6 bases outside the gene matches. Repertoires were generated with immunoSEQ multiplex PCR, while TCRdb's copy carries only in-frame clones and drops some. The table lists 7,500 to 9,000 clones, 87% of them singletons.

V and J are TRBV7-9 and TRBJ2-1; 7 bases are a match to TRBD2. This clonotype was sampled from a human donor with classical Hodgkin lymphoma. Sequencing was performed on peripheral blood mononuclear cells (PBMCs), taken before the fourth cycle of nivolumab. DNA for the CDR3: TGTGCCAGCAGCTTCTCGACTAGCTTCTTCTTC. This encodes CASSFSTSFFF. The entire variable domain, with the rest obtained from reference TRBV7-9 and TRBJ2-1, is as follows: DTGVSQNPRHKITKRGQNVTFRCDPISEHNRLYWYRQTLGQGPEFLTYFQNEAQLEKSRLLSDRFSAERPKGSFSTLEIQRTEQGDSAMYLCASSFSTSFFFGPGTRLTVL.